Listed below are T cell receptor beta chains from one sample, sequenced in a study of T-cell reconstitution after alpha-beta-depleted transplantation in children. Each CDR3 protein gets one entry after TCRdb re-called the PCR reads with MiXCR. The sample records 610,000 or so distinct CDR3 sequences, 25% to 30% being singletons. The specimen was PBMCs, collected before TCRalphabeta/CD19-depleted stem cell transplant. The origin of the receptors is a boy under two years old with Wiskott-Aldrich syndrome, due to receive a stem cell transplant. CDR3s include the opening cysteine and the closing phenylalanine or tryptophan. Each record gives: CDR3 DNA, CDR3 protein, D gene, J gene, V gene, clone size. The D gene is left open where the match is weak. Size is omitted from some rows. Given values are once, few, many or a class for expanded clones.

TGTGCCAGCCGGGACAGGGGGACTGGAAACACCATATATTTT,CASRDRGTGNTIYF,TRBD1,TRBJ1-3,TRBV28,.
TGCAGTGCTAGATTAACAGGGGCGGCCCTCCTCTTC,CSARLTGAALLF,TRBD1,TRBJ2-7,TRBV20-1,.
TGTGCCAGCAGCTACATACGGGACACCCAAGAGACCCAGTACTTC,CASSYIRDTQETQYF,.,TRBJ2-5,TRBV11-1,.
TGCGCCAGCAGCGTCACTAGCGGGAGGGCCGGGGTCGAGCAGTACTTC,CASSVTSGRAGVEQYF,TRBD2,TRBJ2-7,TRBV5-1,.
TGCAGTGCTAATAGCGGGGGTAGAGATACGCAGTATTTT,CSANSGGRDTQYF,TRBD2,TRBJ2-3,TRBV20-1,.
TGCGCCAGCCGACTGAGCCTTATGGCAGATACGCAGTATTTT,CASRLSLMADTQYF,.,TRBJ2-3,TRBV5-1,.
TGTGCTAGTGGTTTGTCTGGACAGCGGAACACTGAAGCTTTCTTT,CASGLSGQRNTEAFF,.,TRBJ1-1,TRBV12-5,once
TGTGCCAGCAGTTCCCCCGTAGCGGGAGTGTGGAATGAGCAGTTCTTC,CASSSPVAGVWNEQFF,TRBD2,TRBJ2-1,TRBV28,.
TGTGCCAGCACTCCTTGGGACAGGGACACCGGGGAGCTGTTTTTT,CASTPWDRDTGELFF,TRBD1,TRBJ2-2,TRBV12-3/TRBV12-4,few
TGCAGCGTTGATAGGACTAGCGGGAGTTTTGGCAATGAGCAGTTCTTC,CSVDRTSGSFGNEQFF,TRBD2,TRBJ2-1,TRBV29-1,.
TGTGCCAGCAGCTCGGAGCCTTGGGACGGGGAGCTGTTTTTT,CASSSEPWDGELFF,.,TRBJ2-2,TRBV5-5,.
TGTGCCAGCAGTTACTTCCAGGGGTCCTACGAGCAGTACTTC,CASSYFQGSYEQYF,.,TRBJ2-7,TRBV6-5,.
TGTGCCAGCAGTCCCTCATCCACCTCCTACGAGCAGTACTTC,CASSPSSTSYEQYF,.,TRBJ2-7,TRBV7-3,.
TGCAGTGCTAGAGAGTGGGGGGAGGTTGTTGGCTACACCTTC,CSAREWGEVVGYTF,.,TRBJ1-2,TRBV20-1,few
TGTGCCAGCAGCTTCTGGACGGGACAGGGGGATTCACCCCTCCACTTT,CASSFWTGQGDSPLHF,TRBD1,TRBJ1-6,TRBV11-1,.
TGCGCCAGCAGCCAAGATCAGCAGGGTTTCGTGACCCAGTACTTC,CASSQDQQGFVTQYF,.,TRBJ2-5,TRBV4-1,.
TGTGCCATCAGTGGGACTAGCGGGAAAGGGGTCAATGAGCAGTTCTTC,CAISGTSGKGVNEQFF,TRBD2,TRBJ2-1,TRBV10-3,.
TGTGCCAGCAGTTCCCTAGTAGTTCCGAACACCGGGGAGCTGTTTTTT,CASSSLVVPNTGELFF,.,TRBJ2-2,TRBV12-3/TRBV12-4,few
TGTGCCAGCAGCCGACTAGCGGGAGCTTCACAAGAGACCCAGTACTTC,CASSRLAGASQETQYF,TRBD2,TRBJ2-5,TRBV3-1,.
TGTGCCAGCAGCCAAGCGGGAGCGTCAGATGAGCAGTTCTTC,CASSQAGASDEQFF,TRBD2,TRBJ2-1,TRBV9,.
TGTGCCAGCAGCCCCCGGGGCGGGTACGGATCGGGTACGCAGTATTTT,CASSPRGGYGSGTQYF,.,TRBJ2-3,TRBV12-3/TRBV12-4,few
TGCGCCAGCAGCTCGACTAGCGTGAAAGAGACCCAGTACTTC,CASSSTSVKETQYF,TRBD2,TRBJ2-5,TRBV5-1,.
TGTGCCAGCAGCTCGGGGGGACGCTACGAGCAGTACTTC,CASSSGGRYEQYF,TRBD2,TRBJ2-7,TRBV28,few
TGTGCCAGCACAAGAGAACTAGCTAATGAGCAGTTCTTC,CASTRELANEQFF,.,TRBJ2-1,TRBV2,.
TGTGCCAGCAGCTTAGGGTCGTCTAGCGCAGGCAATGAGCAGTTCTTC,CASSLGSSSAGNEQFF,.,TRBJ2-1,TRBV7-9,.
TGTGCCAGCAGCTTATCTAAGCGGAACAATGAGCAGTTCTTC,CASSLSKRNNEQFF,.,TRBJ2-1,TRBV11-2,few
TGTGCCAGCAGTTTAGGGAGGTTCACAGATACGCAGTATTTT,CASSLGRFTDTQYF,.,TRBJ2-3,TRBV27,.
TGTGCCAGCAGCCACACCAAAGCAGGGTTATACTATGGCTACACCTTC,CASSHTKAGLYYGYTF,.,TRBJ1-2,TRBV4-2,.
TGTGCCAGCAACCCTTCCTTTCGGCGTAAAGAGACCCAGTACTTC,CASNPSFRRKETQYF,.,TRBJ2-5,TRBV12-3/TRBV12-4,.
TGTGCCAGCAGCCCACGCGGACGGACTAGCGGGTGGGGAGAGACCCAGTACTTC,CASSPRGRTSGWGETQYF,TRBD2,TRBJ2-5,TRBV4-2,.
TGCGCCAGCAGCTCCGCACTCGCAGGCAGGGCTGAAAAACTGTTTTTT,CASSSALAGRAEKLFF,.,TRBJ1-4,TRBV5-1,.
TGCGCCAGCAGCTTGGCTGACAGATATGGCTACACCTTC,CASSLADRYGYTF,.,TRBJ1-2,TRBV5-1,.
TGCGCCAGCAGCGAGAGGGGCTCTGGAAACACCATATATTTT,CASSERGSGNTIYF,.,TRBJ1-3,TRBV5-1,.
TGTGCCAGCAGTTTCGGGCAGGGGCGGTCCTACGAGCAGTACTTC,CASSFGQGRSYEQYF,.,TRBJ2-7,TRBV12-3/TRBV12-4,few
TGTGCCAGCAGCTTGAATCCCGCCGGGGAGCTGTTTTTT,CASSLNPAGELFF,.,TRBJ2-2,TRBV5-6,.
TGTGCCAGCAGTCGTCTAATGAGTGGCTACACCTTC,CASSRLMSGYTF,.,TRBJ1-2,TRBV28,few
TGCAGCGTTGAAGTGTTGGCCGAGCAGTACTTC,CSVEVLAEQYF,.,TRBJ2-7,TRBV29-1,few
TGTGCCAGCAGCAGGACTAGCGGGTTCAATGAGCAGTTCTTC,CASSRTSGFNEQFF,TRBD2,TRBJ2-1,TRBV7-9,few
TGCACCCTGGGCCCCACAGGGGCGTTAGCCAAAAACATTCAGTACTTC,CTLGPTGALAKNIQYF,TRBD1,TRBJ2-4,TRBV29-1,.
TGTGCCAGCAGCCACCTAGCGGGAGATTACAATGAGCAGTTCTTC,CASSHLAGDYNEQFF,TRBD2,TRBJ2-1,TRBV28,few
TGCAGCGTTGACCCTAGCGGGCTCTACAATGAGCAGTTCTTC,CSVDPSGLYNEQFF,TRBD2,TRBJ2-1,TRBV29-1,many
TGCGCCAGCAGCTCCGACCGCCAGGGGCACACTGAAGCTTTCTTT,CASSSDRQGHTEAFF,.,TRBJ1-1,TRBV5-1,.
TGTGCCAGCAGCGTAGAAACCAATCAGCCCCAGCATTTT,CASSVETNQPQHF,.,TRBJ1-5,TRBV11-2,.
TGTGCCAGCAGCTCGACTAGCGGGAACTACAATGAGCAGTTCTTC,CASSSTSGNYNEQFF,TRBD2,TRBJ2-1,TRBV7-8,many
TGCAGTGCTAGCCCCAGGACTGAAGCTTTCTTT,CSASPRTEAFF,.,TRBJ1-1,TRBV20-1,few
TGCGCCAGCAGGGGGGACGACTATGGCTACACCTTC,CASRGDDYGYTF,.,TRBJ1-2,TRBV10-2,.
TGTGCCAGCAGTGAAGACCGGGAACGAAACTATGGCTACACCTTC,CASSEDRERNYGYTF,.,TRBJ1-2,TRBV2,.
TGCAGTGCTAGAGATCATCTTAGAGGGAGTGATTCTAGTGAGCAGTTCTTC,CSARDHLRGSDSSEQFF,.,TRBJ2-1,TRBV20-1,.
TGTGCCAGCAGTCCCTCAGGGGCCCGCTACGAGCAGTACTTC,CASSPSGARYEQYF,.,TRBJ2-7,TRBV28,once
TGCGCCAGCAGCACACAACCTAGCGGGAGGAGGTCCGATACGCAGTATTTT,CASSTQPSGRRSDTQYF,TRBD2,TRBJ2-3,TRBV5-1,few
TGTGCCAGCAGTTACGGGCAGATTGGTATCGGGGAGCTGTTTTTT,CASSYGQIGIGELFF,.,TRBJ2-2,TRBV6-2/TRBV6-3,few
TGTGCCAGCAGCCAAGGCGGCGGGCCTAGGAATCAGCCCCAGCATTTT,CASSQGGGPRNQPQHF,.,TRBJ1-5,TRBV3-1,.